These 5 T cell receptor beta chains came from one sample sequenced in a study of blood T cell repertoires in COVID-19. Measured with immunoSEQ multiplex PCR; TCRdb has only the in-frame clones, and not every one. The sample shows more than 400,000 clones, about 85% of them seen only once. Input material: PBMCs or T cells enriched from blood (not recorded which). These TCRs come from a woman aged 18-35 years who had recovered from COVID-19.

This rearrangement joins TRBV24-1 to TRBJ1-1; 7 nucleotides agree with TRBD1. The CDR3 runs to 12 residues. The ends lost 3 bases at V and 8 bases at J; junction bases unmatched: 2. Germline values: CDR1 KGHDR, CDR2 SFDVKD. DNA of the CDR3: TGTGCCACCAGTGATGGGACAGAAGAAGCTTTCTTT. It specifies CATSDGTEEAFF.

The chain is built from TRBV2 and TRBJ1-1; TRBD1 agrees at 7 bases. The CDR3 is made up of 15 amino acids. Germline V gene sequence: CDR1 SNHLY, CDR2 FYNNEI. J lost 1 base, V lost 4 bases, and 6 bases had no gene match. The CDR3 DNA reads TGTGCCAGCAGTGGACAGGGAAGCGGGAACACTGAAGCTTTCTTT. This gives the protein CASSGQGSGNTEAFF.

The chain combines TRBV23-1 with TRBJ1-2; TRBD1 agrees at 8 bases. TRBV23-1 falls under the ORF class, with uncertain function. V gave up 3 bases and J gave up 6 bases; unmatched junction bases: 6. The CDR3 sequence is 14 residues long. CDR3 protein: CASSQRQGLNGYTF. CDR3 bases: TGCGCCAGCAGTCAGAGACAGGGGTTGAATGGCTACACCTTC.

This sequence joins TRBV19 and TRBJ2-5; a possible D gene is TRBD1 (6 bases). Germline-derived CDR1 and CDR2 are LNHDA and SQIVND (reference sequence). Trimming pared 8 bases from V and 5 bases from J, leaving 6 bases between. This CDR3 contains 10 residues. The CDR3 region has the DNA TGTGCCAGTGGGGGCGAGACCCAGTACTTC. It is translated as CASGGETQYF.

V gene TRBV7-9 combines with J gene TRBJ1-2; 11 bases agree with TRBD1. The germline V gene has CDR1 SEHNR and CDR2 FQNEAQ (reference sequence). This CDR3 has 17 residues. V shed 5 bases, J shed 7 bases, and the junction held 15 bases outside the gene matches. CDR3 coding DNA: TGTGCCAGCAGCCACTCCACCGGACAGGGGGCCTCCGGTGGCTACACCTTC. Its protein product is CASSHSTGQGASGGYTF.